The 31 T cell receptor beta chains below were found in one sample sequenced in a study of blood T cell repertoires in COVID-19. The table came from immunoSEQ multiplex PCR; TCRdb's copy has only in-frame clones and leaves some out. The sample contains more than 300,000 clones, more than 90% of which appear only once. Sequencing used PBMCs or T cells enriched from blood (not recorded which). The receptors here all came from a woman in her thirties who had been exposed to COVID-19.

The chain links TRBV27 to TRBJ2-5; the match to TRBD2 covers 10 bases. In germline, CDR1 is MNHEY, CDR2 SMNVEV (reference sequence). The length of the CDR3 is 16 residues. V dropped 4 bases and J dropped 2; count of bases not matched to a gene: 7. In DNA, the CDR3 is TGTGCCAGCAGTTCCGAGCGGGGGGGCTCACAAGAGACCCAGTACTTC. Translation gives CASSSERGGSQETQYF.

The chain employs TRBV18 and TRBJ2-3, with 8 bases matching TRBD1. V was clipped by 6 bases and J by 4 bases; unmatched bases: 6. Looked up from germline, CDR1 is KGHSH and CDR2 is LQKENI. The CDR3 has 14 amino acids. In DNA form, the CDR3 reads TGTGCCAGCTCGCAGACAGGGGCTGCAGATACGCAGTATTTT. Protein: CASSQTGAADTQYF.

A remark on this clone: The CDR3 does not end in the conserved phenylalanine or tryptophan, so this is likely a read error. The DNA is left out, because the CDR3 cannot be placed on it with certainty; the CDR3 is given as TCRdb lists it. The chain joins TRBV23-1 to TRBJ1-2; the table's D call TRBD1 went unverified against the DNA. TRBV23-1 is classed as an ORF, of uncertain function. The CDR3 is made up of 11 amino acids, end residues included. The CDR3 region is CASSQPSTGGK.

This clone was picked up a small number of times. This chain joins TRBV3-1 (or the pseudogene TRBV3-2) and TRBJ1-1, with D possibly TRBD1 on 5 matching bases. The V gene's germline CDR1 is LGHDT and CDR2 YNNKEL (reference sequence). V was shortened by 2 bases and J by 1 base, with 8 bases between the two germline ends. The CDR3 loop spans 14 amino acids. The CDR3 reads CASSQLQENTEAFF. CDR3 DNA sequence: TGTGCCAGCAGCCAACTACAGGAGAACACTGAAGCTTTCTTT.

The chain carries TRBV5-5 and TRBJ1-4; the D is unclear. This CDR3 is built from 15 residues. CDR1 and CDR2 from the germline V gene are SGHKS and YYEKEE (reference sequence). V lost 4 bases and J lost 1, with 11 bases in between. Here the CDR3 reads CASSLPTRTNEKLFF. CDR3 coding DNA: TGTGCCAGCAGCCTCCCGACACGAACTAATGAAAAACTGTTTTTT.

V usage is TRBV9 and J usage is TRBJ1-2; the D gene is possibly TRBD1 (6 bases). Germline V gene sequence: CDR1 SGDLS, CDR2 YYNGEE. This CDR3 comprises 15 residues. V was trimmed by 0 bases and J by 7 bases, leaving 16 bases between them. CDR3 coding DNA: TGTGCCAGCAGCGTAGGGACAGCCGGACTGAGTGGCTACACCTTC. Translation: CASSVGTAGLSGYTF.

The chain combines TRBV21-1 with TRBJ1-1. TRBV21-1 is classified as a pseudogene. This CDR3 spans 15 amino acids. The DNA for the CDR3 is TGTGCCAGCAGCAAAGGGACACGGAGGGACACTGAAGCTTTCTTT. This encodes CASSKGTRRDTEAFF.

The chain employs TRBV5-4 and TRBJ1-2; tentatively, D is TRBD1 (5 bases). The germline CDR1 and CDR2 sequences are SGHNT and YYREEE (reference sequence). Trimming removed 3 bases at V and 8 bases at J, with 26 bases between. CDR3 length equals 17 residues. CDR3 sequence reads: CASSSRLLSGGSRGYTF. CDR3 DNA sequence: TGTGCCAGCAGCTCGCGGTTGCTCAGCGGGGGAAGTCGGGGCTACACCTTC.

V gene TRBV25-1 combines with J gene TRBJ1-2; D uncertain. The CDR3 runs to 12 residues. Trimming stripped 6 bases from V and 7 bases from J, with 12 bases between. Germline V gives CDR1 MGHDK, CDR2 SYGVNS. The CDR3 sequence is CASSPGAGGYTF. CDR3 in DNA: TGTGCCAGCAGCCCGGGAGCGGGTGGCTACACCTTC.

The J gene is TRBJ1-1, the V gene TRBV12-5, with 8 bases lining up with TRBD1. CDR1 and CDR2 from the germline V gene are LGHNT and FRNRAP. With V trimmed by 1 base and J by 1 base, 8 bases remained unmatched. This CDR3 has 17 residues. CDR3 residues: CASGLGRQGWENTEAFF. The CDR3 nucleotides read TGTGCTAGTGGTTTGGGCAGACAGGGGTGGGAGAACACTGAAGCTTTCTTT.

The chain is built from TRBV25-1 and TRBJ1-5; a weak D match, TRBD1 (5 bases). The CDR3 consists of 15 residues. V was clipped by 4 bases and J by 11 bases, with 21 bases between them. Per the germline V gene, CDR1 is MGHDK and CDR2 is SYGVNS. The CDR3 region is CASSAPGTPWGAQHF. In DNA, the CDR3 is TGTGCCAGCAGTGCTCCCGGGACCCCGTGGGGGGCCCAGCATTTT.

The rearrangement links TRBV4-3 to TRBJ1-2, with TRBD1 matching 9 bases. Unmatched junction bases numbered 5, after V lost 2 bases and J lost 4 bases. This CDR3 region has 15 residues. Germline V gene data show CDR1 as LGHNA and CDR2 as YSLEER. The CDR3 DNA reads TGCGCCAGCAGCCAACTACAGGGGGCGGGCTATGGCTACACCTTC. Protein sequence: CASSQLQGAGYGYTF.

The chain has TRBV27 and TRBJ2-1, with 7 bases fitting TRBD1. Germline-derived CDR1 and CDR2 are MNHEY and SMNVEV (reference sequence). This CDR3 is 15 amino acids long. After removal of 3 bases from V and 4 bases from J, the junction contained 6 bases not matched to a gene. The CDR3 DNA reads TGTGCCAGCAGTTTTTCACAGGGGCCTTACAATGAGCAGTTCTTC. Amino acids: CASSFSQGPYNEQFF.

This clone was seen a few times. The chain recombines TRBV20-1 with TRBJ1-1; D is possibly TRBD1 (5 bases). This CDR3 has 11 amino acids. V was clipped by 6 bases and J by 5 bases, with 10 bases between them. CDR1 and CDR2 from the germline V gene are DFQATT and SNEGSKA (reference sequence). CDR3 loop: CSAGRGTEAFF. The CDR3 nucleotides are TGCAGTGCCGGGAGGGGTACTGAAGCTTTCTTT.

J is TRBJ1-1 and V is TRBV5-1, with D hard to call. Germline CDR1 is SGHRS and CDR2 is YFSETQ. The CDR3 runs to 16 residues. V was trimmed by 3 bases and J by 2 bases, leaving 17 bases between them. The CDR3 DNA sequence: TGCGCCAGCAGCTCACACGCTTTTTCGTCCAACACTGAAGCTTTCTTT. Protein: CASSSHAFSSNTEAFF.

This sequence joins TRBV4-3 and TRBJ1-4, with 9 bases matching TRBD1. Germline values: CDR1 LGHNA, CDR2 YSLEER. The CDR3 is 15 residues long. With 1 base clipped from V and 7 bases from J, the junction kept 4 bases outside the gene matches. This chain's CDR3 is CASSQGTGEGEKLFF. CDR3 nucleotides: TGCGCCAGCAGCCAAGGGACAGGGGAGGGTGAAAAACTGTTTTTT.

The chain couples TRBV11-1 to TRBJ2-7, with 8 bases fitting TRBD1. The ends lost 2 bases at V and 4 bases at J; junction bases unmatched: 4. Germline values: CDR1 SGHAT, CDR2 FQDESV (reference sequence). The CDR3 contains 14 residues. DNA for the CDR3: TGTGCCAGCAGCTTAATTGGGACAGGTTACGAGCAGTACTTC. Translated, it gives CASSLIGTGYEQYF.

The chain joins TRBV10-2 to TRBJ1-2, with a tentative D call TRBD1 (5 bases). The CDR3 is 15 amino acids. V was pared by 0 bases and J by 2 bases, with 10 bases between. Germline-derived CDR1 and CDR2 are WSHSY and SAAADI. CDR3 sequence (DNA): TGCGCCAGCAGTGAGTCGAGTGCAGGGAACTATGGCTACACCTTC. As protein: CASSESSAGNYGYTF.

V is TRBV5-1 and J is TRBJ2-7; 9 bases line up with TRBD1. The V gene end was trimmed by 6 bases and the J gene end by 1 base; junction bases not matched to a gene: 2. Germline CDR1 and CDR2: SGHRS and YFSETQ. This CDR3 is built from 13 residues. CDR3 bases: TGCGCCAGCACCGGGACAGGGTCCTACGAGCAGTACTTC. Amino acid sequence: CASTGTGSYEQYF.

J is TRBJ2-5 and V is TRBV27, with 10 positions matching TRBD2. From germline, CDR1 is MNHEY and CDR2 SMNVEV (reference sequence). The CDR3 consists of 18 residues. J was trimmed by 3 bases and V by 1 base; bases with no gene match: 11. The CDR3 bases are TGTGCCAGCAGTTTATGGGGGAGTGGGCTAGCGGGGGAAGAGACCCAGTACTTC. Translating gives CASSLWGSGLAGEETQYF.

CDR3 sequence (DNA): TGTGCCAGCAGTTCGAGTTCGGCCAGGTACACTGAAGCTTTCTTT. Protein: CASSSSSARYTEAFF. The V and J genes are TRBV27 and TRBJ1-1; D unclear. Germline CDR1 and CDR2: MNHEY and SMNVEV (reference sequence). The length of the CDR3 is 15 residues. V was clipped by 4 bases and J by 3 bases, with 15 bases between them.

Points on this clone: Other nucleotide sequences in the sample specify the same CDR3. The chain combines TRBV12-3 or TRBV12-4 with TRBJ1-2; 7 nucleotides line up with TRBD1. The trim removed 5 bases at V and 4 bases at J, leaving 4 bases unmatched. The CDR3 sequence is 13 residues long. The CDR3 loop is CASSPDRVYGYTF. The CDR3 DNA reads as TGTGCCAGCAGTCCAGACAGGGTCTATGGCTACACCTTC.

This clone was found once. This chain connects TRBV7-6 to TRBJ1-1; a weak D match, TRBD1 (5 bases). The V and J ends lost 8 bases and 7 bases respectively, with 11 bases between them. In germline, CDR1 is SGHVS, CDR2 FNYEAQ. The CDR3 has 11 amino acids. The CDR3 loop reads CASREGLEAFF. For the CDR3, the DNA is TGTGCCAGCCGGGAGGGGCTTGAAGCTTTCTTT.

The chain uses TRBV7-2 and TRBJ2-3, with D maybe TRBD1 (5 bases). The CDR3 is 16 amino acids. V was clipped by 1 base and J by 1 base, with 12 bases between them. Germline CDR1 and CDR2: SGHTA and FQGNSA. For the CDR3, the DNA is TGTGCCAGCAGCTTAGGTCCAGGGTCGGGCACAGATACGCAGTATTTT. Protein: CASSLGPGSGTDTQYF.

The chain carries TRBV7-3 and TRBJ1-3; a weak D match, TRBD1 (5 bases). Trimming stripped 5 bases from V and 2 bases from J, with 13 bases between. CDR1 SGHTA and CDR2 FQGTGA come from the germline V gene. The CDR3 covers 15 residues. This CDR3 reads CASSPGGGPGNTIYF. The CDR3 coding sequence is TGTGCCAGCAGCCCCGGGGGAGGTCCTGGAAACACCATATATTTT.

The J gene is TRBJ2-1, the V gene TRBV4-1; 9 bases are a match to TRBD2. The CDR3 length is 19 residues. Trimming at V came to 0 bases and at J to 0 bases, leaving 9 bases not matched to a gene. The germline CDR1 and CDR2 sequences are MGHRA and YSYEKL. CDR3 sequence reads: CASSQEETSGWSSYNEQFF. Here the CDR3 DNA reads TGCGCCAGCAGCCAAGAAGAGACTAGCGGTTGGAGCTCCTACAATGAGCAGTTCTTC.

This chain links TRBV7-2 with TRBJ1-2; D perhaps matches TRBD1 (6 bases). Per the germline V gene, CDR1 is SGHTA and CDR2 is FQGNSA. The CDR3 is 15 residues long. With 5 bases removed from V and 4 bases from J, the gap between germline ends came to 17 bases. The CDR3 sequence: CASSPQTGSGYGYTF. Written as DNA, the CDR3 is TGTGCCAGCAGCCCTCAGACAGGATCAGGCTATGGCTACACCTTC.

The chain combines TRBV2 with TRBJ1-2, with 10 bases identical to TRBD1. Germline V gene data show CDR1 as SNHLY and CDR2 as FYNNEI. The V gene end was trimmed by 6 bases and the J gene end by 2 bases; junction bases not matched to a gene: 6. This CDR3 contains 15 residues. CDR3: CASRGQGTSNYGYTF. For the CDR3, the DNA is TGTGCCAGCAGGGGACAGGGGACCTCAAACTATGGCTACACCTTC.

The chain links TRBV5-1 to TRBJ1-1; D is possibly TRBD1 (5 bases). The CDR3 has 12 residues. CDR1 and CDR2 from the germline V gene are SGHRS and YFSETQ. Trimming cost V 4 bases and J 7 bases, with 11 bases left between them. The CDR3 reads CASSRDSFEAFF. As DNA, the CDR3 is TGCGCCAGCAGCAGAGACAGTTTTGAAGCTTTCTTT. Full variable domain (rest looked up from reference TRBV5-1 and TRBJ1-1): KAGVTQTPRYLIKTRGQQVTLSCSPISGHRSVSWYQQTPGQGLQFLFEYFSETQRNKGNFPGRFSGRQFSNSRSEMNVSTLELGDSALYLCASSRDSFEAFFGQGTRLTVV.

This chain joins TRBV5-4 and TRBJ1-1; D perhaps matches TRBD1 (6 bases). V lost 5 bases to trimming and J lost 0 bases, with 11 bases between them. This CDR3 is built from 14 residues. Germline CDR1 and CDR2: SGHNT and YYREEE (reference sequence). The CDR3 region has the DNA TGTGCCAGCAGACTGGACAGCCTGAACACTGAAGCTTTCTTT. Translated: CASRLDSLNTEAFF.

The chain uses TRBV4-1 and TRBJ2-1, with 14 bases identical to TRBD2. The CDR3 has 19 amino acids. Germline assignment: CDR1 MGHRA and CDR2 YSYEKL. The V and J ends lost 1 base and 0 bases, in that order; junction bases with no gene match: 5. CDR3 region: CASSQVRLAGGSSYNEQFF. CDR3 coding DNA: TGCGCCAGCAGCCAAGTACGACTAGCGGGGGGGAGCTCCTACAATGAGCAGTTCTTC.